Reported below is one TCR beta chain. The CDR3 extends over 12 amino acids. Germline V CDR1 and CDR2: SGHRS, YFSETQ. The V gene lost 7 bases and the J gene lost 4 bases, with 11 bases spanning the gap. This specimen comes from a study of blood T cell repertoires in COVID-19. Whole-study context: The United States, Italy and Spain provided the acute and convalescent COVID-19 samples.

Two consecutive negative NP/OP PCR tests, clearance, or resolved symptoms defined Cohort 3 recovery. The table came from immunoSEQ multiplex PCR; TCRdb's copy has only in-frame clones and leaves some out. This sample has hundreds of thousands of clones, with around nine tenths found just once. The chain recombines TRBV5-1 with TRBJ1-1, with D unclear. The TCR originated in a woman aged 50 to 65 who had recovered from COVID-19. The specimen sequenced was PBMCs or T cells enriched from blood (not recorded which). In nucleotides, the CDR3 is TGCGCCAGCTCTCGGGGTGCCACTGAAGCTTTCTTT. This encodes CASSRGATEAFF.